Listed below are T cell receptor beta chains from one sample, sequenced in a study of identical twins. TCRdb re-called the 5' RACE reads with MiXCR, one entry per CDR3 protein. The table includes some 590,000 distinct CDR3 sequences, approximately 10% detected once. The sample was also linked to a second study, of yellow fever vaccine responses in identical twins.

The sequenced sample was PBMCs. These receptors were obtained from a woman under 30 in good health. CDR3s include the opening cysteine and the closing phenylalanine or tryptophan. A D gene is named only where the DNA matches it firmly. Rows may omit the clone size; those that give it use once, few, many or a size class.

V gene	J gene	D gene	clone size	CDR3 DNA	CDR3 protein
TRBV12-3/TRBV12-4	TRBJ2-1	TRBD2	.	TGTGCCAGCAGTTATAGCGGGGGGGTCAATGAGCAGTTCTTC	CASSYSGGVNEQFF
TRBV20-1	TRBJ2-1	TRBD2	few	TGCAGTGCCAGACTAGCGGGTGCCCAACGCGAGCAGTTCTTC	CSARLAGAQREQFF
TRBV12-3/TRBV12-4	TRBJ2-7	.	.	TGTGCCAGCACCCCGAACCTGGCCTACGAGCAGTACTTC	CASTPNLAYEQYF
TRBV29-1	TRBJ2-7	TRBD1	many	TGCAGCGTTGTCGGGACAGACTCACCTGCCCCCTACGAGCAGTACTTC	CSVVGTDSPAPYEQYF
TRBV10-3	TRBJ2-7	TRBD2	.	TGTGCCATCAGTGCCGGGACTAGCCCCTACGAGCAGTACTTC	CAISAGTSPYEQYF
TRBV20-1	TRBJ2-1	TRBD2	many	TGCAGTGCTCCTAGCCGCCTAGCGGCCTACAATGAGCAGTTCTTC	CSAPSRLAAYNEQFF
TRBV27	TRBJ1-2	.	few	TGTGCCAGCAGTTTCATTCCAGTTCCAAACTATGGCTACACCTTC	CASSFIPVPNYGYTF
TRBV6-2/TRBV6-3	TRBJ2-7	.	few	TGTGCCAGCAGTCGAGCTGCCGAGCAGTACTTC	CASSRAAEQYF
TRBV28	TRBJ2-3	TRBD1	many	TGTGCCAGCAGTTTGCCGCACAGGGGGCAGTATTTT	CASSLPHRGQYF
TRBV4-2	TRBJ2-1	TRBD2	.	TGTGCCAGCAGCCAGCCGACTAGCGGGAACTTCTACAATGAGCAGTTCTTC	CASSQPTSGNFYNEQFF
TRBV4-2	TRBJ1-4	.	.	TGTGCCAGCACCTACGACACCCGGAATGAAAAACTGTTTTTT	CASTYDTRNEKLFF